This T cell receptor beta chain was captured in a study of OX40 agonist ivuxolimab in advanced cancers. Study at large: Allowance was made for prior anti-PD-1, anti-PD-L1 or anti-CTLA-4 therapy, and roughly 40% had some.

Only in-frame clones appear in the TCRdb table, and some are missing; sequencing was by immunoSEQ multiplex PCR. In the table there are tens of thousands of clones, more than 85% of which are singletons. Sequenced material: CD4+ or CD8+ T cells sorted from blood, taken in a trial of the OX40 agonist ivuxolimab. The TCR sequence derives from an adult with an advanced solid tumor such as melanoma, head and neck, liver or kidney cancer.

This CDR3 is CASSFDRGPNTGELFF. CDR3 nucleotide sequence: TGTGCCAGCAGCTTCGACAGGGGACCAAACACCGGGGAGCTGTTTTTT. The chain links TRBV7-8 to TRBJ2-2; 8 nucleotides agree with TRBD1. Unmatched junction bases numbered 5, after V lost 3 bases and J lost 2 bases. The CDR3 is made up of 16 amino acids. Looked up from germline, CDR1 is SGHVS and CDR2 is FQNEAQ.